This passage covers 9 T cell receptor beta chains from one sample sequenced in a study of T-cell memory formation after mild COVID-19 (dated by TCRdb to about 2021). Library preparation was by 5' RACE. Data came from an Illumina NovaSeq 6000. Through fastp at Q25 and MiXCR, TCRdb rebuilt clones from the public reads, retaining in-frame beta chains. Merged by CDR3 protein, the rows form single entries marked with the most common genes and DNA. The sample table shows about 68,000 distinct CDR3 sequences, and 16% are seen once. The top ten clones comprise about 33% of the sample. The sequencing sample was made of PBMCs or a T cell subset sorted from them (not recorded which). These receptors all stem from an adult woman who had mild COVID-19 (a few samples of this study predate the infection). The sample titles of this study are shuffled in the database, so cell type and time point are left out; the donor was told from shared clones.

The rearrangement uses TRBV7-2 and TRBJ2-1; 8 nucleotides match TRBD1. V lost 3 bases and J lost 3; bases outside the gene matches: 4. The germline V gene encodes CDR1 SGHTA and CDR2 FQGNSA. This CDR3 spans 15 amino acids. In nucleotides, the CDR3 is TGTGCCAGCAGCTTTCCGGGACAGGTCTACAATGAGCAGTTCTTC. Its protein is CASSFPGQVYNEQFF.

This clonotype was recorded a few times. The chain combines TRBV7-9 with TRBJ2-2, with D tentatively TRBD1 (6 bases). The CDR3 covers 14 residues. The V end was cut by 5 bases, the J end by 3 bases, with 10 bases between. Germline V gene lookup returns CDR1 SEHNR and CDR2 FQNEAQ (reference sequence). The CDR3 spells CASSEDSYTGELFF. The CDR3 coding sequence is TGTGCCAGCAGCGAGGACAGTTACACCGGGGAGCTGTTTTTT.

The chain is built from TRBV7-8 and TRBJ1-1; weak D call: TRBD1 (5 bases). This CDR3 contains 15 residues. CDR1 is SGHVS, CDR2 FQNEAQ, per germline. V was pared by 2 bases and J by 1 base, with 11 bases between. The chain's CDR3 is CASSLSPTGNTEAFF. In DNA form, the CDR3 reads TGTGCCAGCAGCTTATCCCCTACAGGGAACACTGAAGCTTTCTTT.

The V call is TRBV10-3, the J call TRBJ1-1, with unresolved D. The CDR3 length is 13 residues. Germline-derived CDR1 and CDR2 are ENHRY and SYGVKD. V was clipped by 10 bases and J by 1 base, with 13 bases between them. This CDR3 is CATAAVTNTEAFF. Written as DNA, the CDR3 is TGTGCCACCGCGGCGGTTACGAACACTGAAGCTTTCTTT.

A few counts support this clonotype. The chain links TRBV7-7 to TRBJ2-7, with TRBD1 matching 11 bases. Per the germline V gene, CDR1 is SSHAT and CDR2 is FNYEAQ (reference sequence). Trimming took 3 bases from V and 3 from J; bases not matched to a gene: 4. This CDR3 comprises 15 residues. CDR3 sequence (DNA): TGTGCCAGCAGCTTCGGACAGGGGGCTATCTACGAGCAGTACTTC. Translated: CASSFGQGAIYEQYF.

The J gene is TRBJ1-2, the V gene TRBV12-3 or TRBV12-4, with D hard to call. This CDR3 comprises 12 residues. The V end lost 11 bases, the J end lost 3 bases, and 13 bases lay between the germline ends. The chain's CDR3 is CAASPGYYGYTF. Written as DNA, the CDR3 is TGTGCCGCCAGCCCGGGTTACTATGGCTACACCTTC.

A few counts support this clonotype. The gene calls are TRBV7-6 and TRBJ2-1; D call uncertain. V shed 1 base and J shed 7 bases, with 8 bases lying between them. The CDR3 runs to 13 residues. The germline V gene encodes CDR1 SGHVS and CDR2 FNYEAQ. The CDR3 DNA is TGTGCCAGCAGCTTAGGGGCGGAGAATGAGCAGTTCTTC. Its protein product is CASSLGAENEQFF.

This clonotype was seen only a few times. The rearrangement links TRBV29-1 to TRBJ2-7; 9 bases line up with TRBD1. This CDR3 comprises 15 residues. The trim removed 3 bases at V and 6 bases at J, leaving 12 bases unmatched. Germline CDR1 reads SQVTM; CDR2 reads ANQGSEA. In DNA, the CDR3 is TGCAGCGTTGAGCTCCCCGGACAGGGGTCAGGCGAGCAGTACTTC. It yields the protein CSVELPGQGSGEQYF.

CDR3 DNA sequence: TGTGCCTGGAGCATAGCGGGGAGGGGCTACAATGAGCAGTTCTTC. This translates into CAWSIAGRGYNEQFF. This chain joins TRBV30 and TRBJ2-1; 8 nucleotides line up with TRBD2. This CDR3 comprises 15 residues. Germline V CDR1 and CDR2: GTSNPN, SVGIG (reference sequence). J gave up 3 bases and V 3 bases, and 7 bases lay outside the gene matches.